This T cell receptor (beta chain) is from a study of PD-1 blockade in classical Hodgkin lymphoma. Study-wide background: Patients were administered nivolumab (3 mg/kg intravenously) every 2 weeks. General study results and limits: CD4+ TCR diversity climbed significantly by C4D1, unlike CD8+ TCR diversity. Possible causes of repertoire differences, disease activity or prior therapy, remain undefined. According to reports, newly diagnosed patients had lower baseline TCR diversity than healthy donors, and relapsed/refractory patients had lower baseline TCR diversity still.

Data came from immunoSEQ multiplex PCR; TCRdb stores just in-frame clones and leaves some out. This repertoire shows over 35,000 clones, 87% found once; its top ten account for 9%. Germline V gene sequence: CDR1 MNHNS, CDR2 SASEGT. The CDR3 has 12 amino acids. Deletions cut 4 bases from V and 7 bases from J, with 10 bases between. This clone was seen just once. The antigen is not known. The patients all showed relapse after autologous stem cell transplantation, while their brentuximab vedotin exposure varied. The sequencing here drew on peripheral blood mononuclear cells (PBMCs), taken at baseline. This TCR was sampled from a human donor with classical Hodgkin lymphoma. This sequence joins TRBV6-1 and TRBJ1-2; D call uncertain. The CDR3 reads CASSGPLGGYTF. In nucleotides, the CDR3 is TGTGCCAGCAGTGGCCCGCTCGGTGGCTACACCTTC.